The rows below give T cell receptor beta chains drawn from one sample of a study of blood T cell repertoires in COVID-19. Assay: immunoSEQ multiplex PCR; the TCRdb copy retains only in-frame clones and omits some. The table records 150,000 to 200,000 clones, approximately 89% of them present only once. Sequenced input: PBMCs or T cells enriched from blood (not recorded which). All receptors come from a woman aged 18-29 years who had recovered from COVID-19. CDR3s include the opening cysteine and the closing phenylalanine or tryptophan. Fields, in order: D gene, V gene, clone size, J gene, CDR3 DNA, CDR3 protein. The D gene is left open where the match is weak. For some rows the clone size is stated as once, few or many, or as a class when expanded; others skip it.

d_gene: TRBD2; v_gene: TRBV5-1; abundance: .; j_gene: TRBJ2-1; CDR3nt: TGCGCCAGCAGCTTGAGGCGGGGGTCCAATGAGCAGTTCTTC; CDR3aa: CASSLRRGSNEQFF
d_gene: TRBD1; v_gene: TRBV23-1; abundance: .; j_gene: TRBJ2-1; CDR3nt: TGCGCCAGCAGTCAATCAAGGGACAGGCAATACAATGAGCAGTTCTTC; CDR3aa: CASSQSRDRQYNEQFF
d_gene: .; v_gene: TRBV27; abundance: .; j_gene: TRBJ1-2; CDR3nt: TGTGCCAGCAGTTCCGGGCAGGGCAGTAACTATGGCTACACCTTC; CDR3aa: CASSSGQGSNYGYTF
d_gene: .; v_gene: TRBV11-2; abundance: .; j_gene: TRBJ2-7; CDR3nt: TGTGCCAGCAGCTTAAGAAGACAGGCTAGTCGGGCGACCTACGAGCAGTACTTC; CDR3aa: CASSLRRQASRATYEQYF
d_gene: .; v_gene: TRBV28; abundance: once; j_gene: TRBJ2-7; CDR3nt: TGTGCCAGCACCCCCGGCGGGGGCACCTACGAGCAGTACTTC; CDR3aa: CASTPGGGTYEQYF
d_gene: .; v_gene: TRBV5-6; abundance: .; j_gene: TRBJ2-1; CDR3nt: TGTGCCAGCAGCTTTCGTGTATCCCACAATGAGCAGTTCTTC; CDR3aa: CASSFRVSHNEQFF
d_gene: TRBD1; v_gene: TRBV6-5; abundance: .; j_gene: TRBJ1-3; CDR3nt: TGTGCCAGCAGGGACAGGGGGACTGGAAACACCATATATTTT; CDR3aa: CASRDRGTGNTIYF
d_gene: .; v_gene: TRBV28; abundance: .; j_gene: TRBJ1-1; CDR3nt: TGTGCCAGCAGTCCAGTATTGTTGAACACTGAAGCTTTCTTT; CDR3aa: CASSPVLLNTEAFF
d_gene: .; v_gene: TRBV5-1; abundance: .; j_gene: TRBJ2-7; CDR3nt: TGCGCCAGCAGCTTTACAGCCGCCTACGAGCAGTACTTC; CDR3aa: CASSFTAAYEQYF
d_gene: TRBD2; v_gene: TRBV3-1/TRBV3-2; abundance: .; j_gene: TRBJ2-3; CDR3nt: TGTGCCAGCAGCAAGACTAGCGGGACGGGCACAGATACGCAGTATTTT; CDR3aa: CASSKTSGTGTDTQYF
d_gene: .; v_gene: TRBV18; abundance: .; j_gene: TRBJ2-2; CDR3nt: TGTGCCAGCTCACCCCCCTTACGGGAACCCGGGGAGCTGTTTTTT; CDR3aa: CASSPPLREPGELFF
d_gene: TRBD1; v_gene: TRBV28; abundance: once; j_gene: TRBJ2-5; CDR3nt: TGTGCCAGCAGTCGGACAGGGGGCTTTGAGACCCAGTACTTC; CDR3aa: CASSRTGGFETQYF
d_gene: .; v_gene: TRBV5-1; abundance: .; j_gene: TRBJ2-7; CDR3nt: TGCGCCAGCAGCCCCGGCCCCACTAGCTACGAGCAGTACTTC; CDR3aa: CASSPGPTSYEQYF
d_gene: .; v_gene: TRBV7-2; abundance: .; j_gene: TRBJ2-7; CDR3nt: TGTGCCAGCAGGGGGGGGCAGACTCACTCCTACGAGCAGTACTTC; CDR3aa: CASRGGQTHSYEQYF
d_gene: .; v_gene: TRBV5-1; abundance: .; j_gene: TRBJ2-1; CDR3nt: TGCGCCAGCAGCTGGGAGGGGGGACGGCTCGGCAATGAGCAGTTCTTC; CDR3aa: CASSWEGGRLGNEQFF
d_gene: TRBD1; v_gene: TRBV7-8; abundance: .; j_gene: TRBJ1-6; CDR3nt: TGTGCCAGCAGCTGGACCGGGACAGCGTTTTCACCCCTCCACTTT; CDR3aa: CASSWTGTAFSPLHF
d_gene: .; v_gene: TRBV3-1/TRBV3-2; abundance: .; j_gene: TRBJ2-7; CDR3nt: TGTGCCAGCAGCCCCCTCGGCTACGAGCAGTACTTC; CDR3aa: CASSPLGYEQYF
d_gene: TRBD2; v_gene: TRBV2; abundance: .; j_gene: TRBJ2-1; CDR3nt: TGTGCCAGCATCAAGAGCGGGAGAAGACACAATGAGCAGTTCTTC; CDR3aa: CASIKSGRRHNEQFF
d_gene: TRBD2; v_gene: TRBV27; abundance: once; j_gene: TRBJ2-1; CDR3nt: TGTGCCAGCAGTGTTACTAGCGGGAGGGTCAATGAGCAGTTCTTC; CDR3aa: CASSVTSGRVNEQFF
d_gene: .; v_gene: TRBV7-9; abundance: .; j_gene: TRBJ2-3; CDR3nt: TGTGCCCCTGGGGGGGATACGCAGTATTTT; CDR3aa: CAPGGDTQYF
d_gene: .; v_gene: TRBV10-3; abundance: .; j_gene: TRBJ1-4; CDR3nt: TGTGCCTCTCAGGGGTCCACTAATGAAAAACTGTTTTTT; CDR3aa: CASQGSTNEKLFF
d_gene: .; v_gene: TRBV5-1; abundance: once; j_gene: TRBJ1-4; CDR3nt: TGCGCCAGCAGCTTCGACAGTAATGAAAAACTGTTTTTT; CDR3aa: CASSFDSNEKLFF
d_gene: .; v_gene: TRBV5-6; abundance: .; j_gene: TRBJ2-3; CDR3nt: TGTGCCAGCAGCTTGTATCCGAGCGCGACAGATACGCAGTATTTT; CDR3aa: CASSLYPSATDTQYF
d_gene: .; v_gene: TRBV20-1; abundance: .; j_gene: TRBJ1-4; CDR3nt: TGCAGTGCTAGTAAGGGCGCGGGAACTAATGAAAAACTGTTTTTT; CDR3aa: CSASKGAGTNEKLFF
d_gene: .; v_gene: TRBV7-3; abundance: .; j_gene: TRBJ2-1; CDR3nt: TGTGCCAGCAGCGTGCTAGTCGCTTCCTCCTACAATGAGCAGTTCTTC; CDR3aa: CASSVLVASSYNEQFF
d_gene: TRBD1; v_gene: TRBV28; abundance: once; j_gene: TRBJ1-2; CDR3nt: TGTGCCAGCTGGGACCGGACAGGCCTTGGCTACACCTTC; CDR3aa: CASWDRTGLGYTF
d_gene: TRBD1; v_gene: TRBV7-8; abundance: .; j_gene: TRBJ2-7; CDR3nt: TGTGCCAGCAGCTTAGGGGACAGGGACTACGAGCAGTACTTC; CDR3aa: CASSLGDRDYEQYF
d_gene: .; v_gene: TRBV4-1; abundance: .; j_gene: TRBJ1-1; CDR3nt: TGCGCCAGCAGCCATGACAGGCTGCCGATGAACACTGAAGCTTTCTTT; CDR3aa: CASSHDRLPMNTEAFF
d_gene: TRBD1; v_gene: TRBV5-1; abundance: .; j_gene: TRBJ2-2; CDR3nt: TGCGCCAGCAGCTCGCAGGGGGCGTTGTCCGGGGAGCTGTTTTTT; CDR3aa: CASSSQGALSGELFF